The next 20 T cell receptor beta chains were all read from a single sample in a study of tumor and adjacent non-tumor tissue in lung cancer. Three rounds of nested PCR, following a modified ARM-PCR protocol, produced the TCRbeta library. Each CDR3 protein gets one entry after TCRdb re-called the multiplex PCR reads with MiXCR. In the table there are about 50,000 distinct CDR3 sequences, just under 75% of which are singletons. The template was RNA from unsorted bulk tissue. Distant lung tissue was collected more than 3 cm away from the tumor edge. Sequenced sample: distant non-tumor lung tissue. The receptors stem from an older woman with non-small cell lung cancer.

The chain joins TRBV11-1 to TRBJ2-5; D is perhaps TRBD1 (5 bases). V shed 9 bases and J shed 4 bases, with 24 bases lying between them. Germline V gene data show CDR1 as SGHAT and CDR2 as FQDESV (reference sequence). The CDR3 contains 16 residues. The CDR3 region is CASSRQQVERIETQYF. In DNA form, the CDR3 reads TGTGCCAGTAGCCGACAACAGGTCGAGAGGATAGAGACCCAGTACTTC.

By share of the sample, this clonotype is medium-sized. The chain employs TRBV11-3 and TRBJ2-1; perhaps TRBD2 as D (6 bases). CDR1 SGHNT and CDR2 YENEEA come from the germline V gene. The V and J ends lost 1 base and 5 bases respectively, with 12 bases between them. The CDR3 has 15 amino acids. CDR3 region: CASSLASGWHNEQFF. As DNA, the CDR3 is TGTGCCAGCAGCTTAGCCAGCGGGTGGCACAATGAGCAGTTCTTC. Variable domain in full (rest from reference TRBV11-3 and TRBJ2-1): EAGVVQSPRYKIIEKKQPVAFWCNPISGHNTLYWYLQNLGQGPELLIRYENEEAVDDSQLPKDRFSAERLKGVDSTLKIQPAELGDSAVYLCASSLASGWHNEQFFGPGTRLTVL.

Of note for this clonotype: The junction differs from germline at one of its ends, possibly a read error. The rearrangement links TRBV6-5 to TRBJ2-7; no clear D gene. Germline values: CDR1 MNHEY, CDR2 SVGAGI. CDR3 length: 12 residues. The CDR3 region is CASSYEYYEHYF. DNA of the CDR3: TGTGCCAGCAGTTATGAGTATTACGAGCATTACTTC.

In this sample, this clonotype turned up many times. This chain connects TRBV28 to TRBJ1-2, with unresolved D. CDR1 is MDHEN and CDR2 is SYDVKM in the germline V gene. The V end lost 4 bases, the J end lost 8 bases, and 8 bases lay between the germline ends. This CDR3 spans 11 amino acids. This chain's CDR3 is CASSSTRGYTF. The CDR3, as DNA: TGTGCCAGCAGTTCCACAAGGGGCTACACCTTC.

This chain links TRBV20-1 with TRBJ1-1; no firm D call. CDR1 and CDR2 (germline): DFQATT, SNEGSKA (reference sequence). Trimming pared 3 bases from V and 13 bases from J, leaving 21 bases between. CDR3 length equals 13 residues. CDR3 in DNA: TGCAGTGCTAGTTCAGGTATGAACACTGGAGATTTCTTT. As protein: CSASSGMNTGDFF.

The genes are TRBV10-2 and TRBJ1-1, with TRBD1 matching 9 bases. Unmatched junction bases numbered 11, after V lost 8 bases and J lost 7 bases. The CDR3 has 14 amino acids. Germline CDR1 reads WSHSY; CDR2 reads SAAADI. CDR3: CASGTGGEGLEAFF. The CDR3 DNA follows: TGCGCCAGCGGTACAGGGGGCGAGGGGCTTGAAGCTTTCTTT.

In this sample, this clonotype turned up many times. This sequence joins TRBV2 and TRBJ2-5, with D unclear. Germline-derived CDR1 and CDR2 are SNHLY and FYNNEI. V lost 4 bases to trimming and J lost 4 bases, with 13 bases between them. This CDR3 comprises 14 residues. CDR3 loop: CASSGVVARETQYF. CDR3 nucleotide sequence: TGTGCCAGCAGTGGTGTGGTCGCGCGAGAGACCCAGTACTTC.

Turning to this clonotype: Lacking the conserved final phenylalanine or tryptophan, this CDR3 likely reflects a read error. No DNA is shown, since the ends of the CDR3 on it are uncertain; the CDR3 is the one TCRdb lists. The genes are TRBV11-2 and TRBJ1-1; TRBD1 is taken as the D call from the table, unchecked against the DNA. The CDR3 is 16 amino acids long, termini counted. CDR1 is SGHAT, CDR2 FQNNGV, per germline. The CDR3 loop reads CASSLGSGGRNTETVL.

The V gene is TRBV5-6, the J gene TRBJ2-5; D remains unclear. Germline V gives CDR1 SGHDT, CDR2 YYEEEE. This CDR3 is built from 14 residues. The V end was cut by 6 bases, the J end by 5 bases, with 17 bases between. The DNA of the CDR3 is TGTGCCAGCAACAAGACCGGGCCGGAGGAGACCCAGTACTTC. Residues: CASNKTGPEETQYF.

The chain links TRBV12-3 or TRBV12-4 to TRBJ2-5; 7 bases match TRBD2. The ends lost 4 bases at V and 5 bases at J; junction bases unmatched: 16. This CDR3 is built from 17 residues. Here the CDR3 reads CASSSGLLGGEEETQYF. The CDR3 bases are TGTGCCAGCAGTTCCGGGCTCCTTGGGGGGGAAGAGGAGACCCAGTACTTC.

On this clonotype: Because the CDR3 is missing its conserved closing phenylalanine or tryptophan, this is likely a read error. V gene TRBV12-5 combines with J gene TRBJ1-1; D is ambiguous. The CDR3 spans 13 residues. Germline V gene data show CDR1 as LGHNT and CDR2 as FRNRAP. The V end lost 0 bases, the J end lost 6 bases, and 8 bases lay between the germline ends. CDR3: CASGLVSWAEAFL. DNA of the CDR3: TGTGCTAGTGGTTTGGTCTCATGGGCTGAAGCTTTCCTT.

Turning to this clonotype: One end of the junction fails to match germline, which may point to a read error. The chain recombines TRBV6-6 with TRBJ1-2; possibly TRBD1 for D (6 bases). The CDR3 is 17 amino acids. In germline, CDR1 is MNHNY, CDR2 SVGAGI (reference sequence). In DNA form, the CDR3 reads TGTGCCAGCATTGATACATTAACGGACAGCGCCGCCTATGGCTACATCTTC. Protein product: CASIDTLTDSAAYGYIF.

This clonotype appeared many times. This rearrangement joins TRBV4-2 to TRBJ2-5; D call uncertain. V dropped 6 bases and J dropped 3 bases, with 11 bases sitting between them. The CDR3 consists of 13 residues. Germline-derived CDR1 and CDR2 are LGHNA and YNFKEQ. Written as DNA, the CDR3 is TGTGCCAGCAGTAGTGTTCTTAAAGAGACCCAGTACTTC. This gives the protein CASSSVLKETQYF.

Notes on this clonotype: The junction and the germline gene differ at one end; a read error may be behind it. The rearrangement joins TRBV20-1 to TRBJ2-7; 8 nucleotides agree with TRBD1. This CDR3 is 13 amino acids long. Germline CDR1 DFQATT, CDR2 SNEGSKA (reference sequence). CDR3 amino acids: CGARADRAGKQYF. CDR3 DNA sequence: TGCGGTGCTAGAGCGGACAGGGCGGGCAAGCAGTACTTC.

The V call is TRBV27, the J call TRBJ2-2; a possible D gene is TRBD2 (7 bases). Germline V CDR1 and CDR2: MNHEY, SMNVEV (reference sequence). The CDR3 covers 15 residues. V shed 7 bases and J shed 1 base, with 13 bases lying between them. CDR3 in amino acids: CASKRGGGNTGELFF. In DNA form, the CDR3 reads TGTGCCAGCAAAAGGGGAGGGGGGAACACCGGGGAGCTGTTTTTT.

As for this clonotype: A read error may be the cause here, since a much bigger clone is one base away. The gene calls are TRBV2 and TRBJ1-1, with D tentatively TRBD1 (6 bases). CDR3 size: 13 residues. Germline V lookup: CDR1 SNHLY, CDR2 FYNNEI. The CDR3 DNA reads TGTGCCACCAGTGGACAGTATCACACTGAAGCTTTCTTT. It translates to CATSGQYHTEAFF.

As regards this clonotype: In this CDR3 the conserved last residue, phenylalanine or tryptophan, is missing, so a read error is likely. CDR3 sequence (DNA): TGTGCCAGCAGCTTAGTCCACGGGGGAAGTTATGGCTACACCTCC. Amino acids: CASSLVHGGSYGYTS. The chain combines TRBV11-2 with TRBJ1-2, with TRBD1 as a possible D gene (5 bases). Trimming pared 1 base from V and 5 bases from J, leaving 14 bases between. The CDR3 runs 15 residues. Germline assignment: CDR1 SGHAT and CDR2 FQNNGV.

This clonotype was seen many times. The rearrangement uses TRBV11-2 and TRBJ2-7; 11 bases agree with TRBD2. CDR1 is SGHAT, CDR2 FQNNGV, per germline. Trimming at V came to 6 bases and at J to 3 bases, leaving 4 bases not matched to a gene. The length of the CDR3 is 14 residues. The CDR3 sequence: CASSPSGGLYEQYF. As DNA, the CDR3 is TGTGCCAGCAGTCCTAGCGGGGGGCTCTACGAGCAGTACTTC.

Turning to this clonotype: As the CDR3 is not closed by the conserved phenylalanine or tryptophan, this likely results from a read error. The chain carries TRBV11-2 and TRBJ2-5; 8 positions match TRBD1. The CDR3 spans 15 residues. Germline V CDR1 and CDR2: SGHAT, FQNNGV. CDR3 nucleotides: TGTGTCAGCAGCTCGACAGGGGCAGGGGGCGGGACCCAGTACATC. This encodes CVSSSTGAGGGTQYI.

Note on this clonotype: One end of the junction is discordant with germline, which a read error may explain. The CDR3 region is CSALKDSSSTETQYF. CDR3 coding DNA: TGCAGCGCATTGAAGGACAGTTCGAGCACAGAAACGCAGTATTTT. The chain is built from TRBV29-1 and TRBJ2-3, with TRBD1 as a possible D gene (6 bases). CDR1 is SQVTM, CDR2 ANQGSEA, per germline. The CDR3 covers 15 residues.